This TCR beta chain was captured in a study of OX40 agonist ivuxolimab in advanced cancers. Whole-study context: The study treated patients with ivuxolimab, an agonistic anti-OX40 (CD134) antibody. Prior checkpoint blockade (anti-PD-1, anti-PD-L1 or anti-CTLA-4) was permitted; approximately 44% had it. Three dose-escalation patients had partial responses: one with hepatocellular carcinoma and two with cutaneous melanoma.

The CDR3 length is 17 residues. The V gene end was trimmed by 0 bases and the J gene end by 1 base; junction bases not matched to a gene: 1. Germline values: CDR1 SEHNR, CDR2 FQNEAQ (reference sequence). Profiled with immunoSEQ multiplex PCR; TCRdb holds only in-frame clones, not every one. There are 20,000 or so clones in the sample; over 65% occur only once, and approximately 35% lies in the top ten. Details on this clone: Its target is not known.

Points from the study as a whole: At 0.1 to 3.0 mg/kg, CD4+ and CD8+ blood T cells expanded clonally by week 6.

This specimen consisted of CD4+ or CD8+ T cells sorted from blood, obtained in a trial of the OX40 agonist ivuxolimab. The chain combines TRBV7-9 with TRBJ2-2, with 11 bases fitting TRBD2. This TCR derives from an adult with an advanced solid tumor such as melanoma, head and neck, liver or kidney cancer. This chain's CDR3 is CASSLATSGGNTGELFF. CDR3 coding DNA: TGTGCCAGCAGCTTAGCAACTAGCGGGGGGAACACCGGGGAGCTGTTTTTT.